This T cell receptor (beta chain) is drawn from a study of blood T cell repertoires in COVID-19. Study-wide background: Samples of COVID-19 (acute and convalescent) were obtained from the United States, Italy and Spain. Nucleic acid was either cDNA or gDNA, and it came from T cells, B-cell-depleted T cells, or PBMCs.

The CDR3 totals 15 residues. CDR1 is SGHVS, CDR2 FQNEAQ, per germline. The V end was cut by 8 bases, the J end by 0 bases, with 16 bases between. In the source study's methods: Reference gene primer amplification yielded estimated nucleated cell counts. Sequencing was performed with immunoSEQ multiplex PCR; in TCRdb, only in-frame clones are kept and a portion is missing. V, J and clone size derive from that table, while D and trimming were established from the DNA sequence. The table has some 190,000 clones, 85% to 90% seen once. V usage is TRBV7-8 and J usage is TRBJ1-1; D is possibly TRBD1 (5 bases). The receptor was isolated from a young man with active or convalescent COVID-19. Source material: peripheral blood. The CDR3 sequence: CASHDLGELNTEAFF. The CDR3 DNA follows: TGTGCCAGCCATGACTTAGGGGAACTGAACACTGAAGCTTTCTTT.